These T cell receptor beta chains were read from a single sample in a study of T-cell reconstitution after alpha-beta-depleted transplantation in children. MiXCR was run by TCRdb on the PCR reads, yielding one entry per CDR3 protein. The repertoire holds hundreds of thousands of distinct CDR3 sequences, with roughly a tenth as singletons. This specimen consisted of PBMCs from the stem cell graft donor, obtained from the stem cell graft. The source of these receptors is a human donor who donated a stem cell graft to a child with acute lymphoblastic leukemia. CDR3s include the opening cysteine and the closing phenylalanine or tryptophan. The D gene is left open where the match is weak.

v_gene: TRBV29-1; d_gene: .; CDR3aa: CSVVSRRETQYF
v_gene: TRBV4-2; d_gene: .; CDR3aa: CASSPAWEGGGYTF
v_gene: TRBV24-1; d_gene: .; CDR3aa: CATSDTTTQGEQYF
v_gene: TRBV24-1; d_gene: .; CDR3aa: CATSEGALHRSTGELFF
v_gene: TRBV12-3/TRBV12-4; d_gene: .; CDR3aa: CASSFTLVQAKNIQYF
v_gene: TRBV7-2; d_gene: .; CDR3aa: CASSFKQANTEAFF
v_gene: TRBV10-1; d_gene: TRBD1; CDR3aa: CASSGGQGFTEAFF
v_gene: TRBV11-1; d_gene: TRBD1; CDR3aa: CASSSLTPGQGLSGANVLTF
v_gene: TRBV4-1; d_gene: TRBD2; CDR3aa: CASSHPVLSGGGPGDTQYF
v_gene: TRBV12-3/TRBV12-4; d_gene: .; CDR3aa: CASSFHNSPLHF